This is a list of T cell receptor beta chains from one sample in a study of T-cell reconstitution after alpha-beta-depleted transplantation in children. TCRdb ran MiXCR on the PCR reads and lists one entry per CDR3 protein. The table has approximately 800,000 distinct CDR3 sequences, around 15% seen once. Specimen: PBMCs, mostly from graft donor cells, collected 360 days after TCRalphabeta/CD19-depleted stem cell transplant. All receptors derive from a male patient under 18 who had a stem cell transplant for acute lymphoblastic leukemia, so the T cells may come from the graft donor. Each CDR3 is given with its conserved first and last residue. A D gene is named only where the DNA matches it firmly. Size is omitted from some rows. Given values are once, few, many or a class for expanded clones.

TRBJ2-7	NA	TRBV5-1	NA	CASSLRAGHPYEQYF	TGCGCCAGCAGCTTGAGGGCGGGACACCCTTACGAGCAGTACTTC
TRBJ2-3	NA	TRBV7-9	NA	CASSARDTQYF	TGTGCCAGCAGCGCGAGAGATACGCAGTATTTT
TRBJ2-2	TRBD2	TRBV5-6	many	CASSLAAGGPYGELFF	TGTGCCAGCAGCTTGGCGGCGGGAGGGCCGTACGGGGAGCTGTTTTTT
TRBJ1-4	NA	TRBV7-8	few	CASSPRQVSTNEKLFF	TGTGCCAGCAGCCCAAGACAGGTTTCAACTAATGAAAAACTGTTTTTT
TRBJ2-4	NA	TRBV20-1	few	CSARLKNIQYF	TGCAGTGCCCGCCTAAAAAACATTCAGTACTTC
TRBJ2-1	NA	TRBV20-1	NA	CSARKGPLDEQFF	TGCAGTGCTAGAAAGGGACCTCTCGATGAGCAGTTCTTC
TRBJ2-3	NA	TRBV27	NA	CASSLYAPGAGVEDTQYF	TGTGCCAGCAGTTTATATGCCCCGGGGGCGGGAGTGGAAGATACGCAGTATTTT
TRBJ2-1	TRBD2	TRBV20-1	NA	CSARDLSGSHYNEQFF	TGCAGTGCTAGAGATCTAAGCGGGAGCCATTACAATGAGCAGTTCTTC
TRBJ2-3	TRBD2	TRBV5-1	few	CASSTTGTTIGDTQYF	TGCGCCAGCAGCACAACCGGGACTACTATAGGAGATACGCAGTATTTT
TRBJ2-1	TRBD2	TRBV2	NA	CASSARGLGDNEQFF	TGTGCCAGCAGTGCACGGGGACTAGGAGACAATGAGCAGTTCTTC
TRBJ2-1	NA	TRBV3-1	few	CASSQDSLALDEQFF	TGTGCCAGCAGCCAAGATAGCCTAGCATTAGATGAGCAGTTCTTC
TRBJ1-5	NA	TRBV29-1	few	CSVYGGAGNQPQHF	TGCAGCGTGTACGGGGGGGCTGGCAATCAGCCCCAGCATTTT
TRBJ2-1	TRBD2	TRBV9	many	CASSLRLATRNNEQFF	TGTGCCAGCAGCCTCAGACTAGCGACCCGGAACAATGAGCAGTTCTTC
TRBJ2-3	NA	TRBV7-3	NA	CASSLDWRSTDTQYF	TGTGCCAGCAGCTTAGACTGGCGTAGCACAGATACGCAGTATTTT
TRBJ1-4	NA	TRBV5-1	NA	CASSLRRDATNEKLFF	TGCGCCAGCAGCTTGAGACGGGACGCAACTAATGAAAAACTGTTTTTT
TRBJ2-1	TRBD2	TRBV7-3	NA	CASSLRAGVLNEQFF	TGTGCCAGCAGCTTAAGAGCGGGGGTACTAAATGAGCAGTTCTTC
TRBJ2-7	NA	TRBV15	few	CATSRDSGPYEQYF	TGTGCCACCAGCAGAGACTCCGGCCCCTACGAGCAGTACTTC
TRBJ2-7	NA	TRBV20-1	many	CSARVLAETYEQYF	TGCAGTGCTAGAGTTTTAGCGGAAACCTACGAGCAGTACTTC
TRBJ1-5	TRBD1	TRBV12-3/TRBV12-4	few	CASSFDGTGPNQPQHF	TGTGCCAGCAGTTTCGACGGGACAGGTCCTAATCAGCCCCAGCATTTT
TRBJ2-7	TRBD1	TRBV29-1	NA	CSVRQGSSYEQYF	TGCAGCGTTAGACAGGGAAGCTCCTACGAGCAGTACTTC
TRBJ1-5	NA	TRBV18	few	CASSHGSNQPQHF	TGTGCCAGCTCACACGGAAGCAATCAGCCCCAGCATTTT
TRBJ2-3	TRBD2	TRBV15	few	CATSPRGGSTDTQYF	TGTGCCACCAGCCCCCGGGGAGGGAGCACAGATACGCAGTATTTT
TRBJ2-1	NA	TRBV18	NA	CASSPQEGSYNEQFF	TGTGCCAGCTCACCACAGGAGGGGTCTTACAATGAGCAGTTCTTC
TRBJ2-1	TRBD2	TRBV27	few	CASSLRLAAKWNEQFF	TGTGCCAGCAGTTTAAGACTAGCGGCTAAGTGGAATGAGCAGTTCTTC
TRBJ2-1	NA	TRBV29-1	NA	CSVGWGGANEQFF	TGCAGCGTTGGGTGGGGGGGGGCCAATGAGCAGTTCTTC
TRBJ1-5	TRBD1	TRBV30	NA	CAWNTGAQPQHF	TGTGCCTGGAACACAGGGGCACAGCCCCAGCATTTT
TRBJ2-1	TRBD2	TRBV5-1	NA	CASSLKSRAGVMVF	TGCGCCAGCAGCTTGAAATCGAGGGCGGGGGTCATGGTCTTC
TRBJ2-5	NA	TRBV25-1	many	CASSELETQYF	TGTGCCAGCAGTGAATTGGAGACCCAGTACTTC
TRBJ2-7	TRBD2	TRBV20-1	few	CSARERTSGRWEQYF	TGCAGTGCTAGAGAGAGGACTAGCGGGAGGTGGGAGCAGTACTTC
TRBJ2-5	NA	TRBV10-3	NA	CAISESPRAETQYF	TGTGCCATCAGTGAGTCTCCTAGGGCGGAGACCCAGTACTTC
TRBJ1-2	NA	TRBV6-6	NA	CASSPTVGYGYTF	TGTGCCAGCAGCCCCACTGTAGGGTATGGCTACACCTTC
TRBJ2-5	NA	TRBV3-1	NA	CASSQLDWRETQYF	TGTGCCAGCAGCCAACTCGACTGGAGAGAGACCCAGTACTTC
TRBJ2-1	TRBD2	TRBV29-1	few	CSVEGAGEGNEQFF	TGCAGCGTTGAAGGAGCGGGAGAGGGCAATGAGCAGTTCTTC
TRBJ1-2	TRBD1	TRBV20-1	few	CSAQGESSGYTF	TGCAGTGCCCAGGGGGAGTCTTCTGGCTACACCTTC
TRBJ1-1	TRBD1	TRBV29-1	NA	CSARGGSPTTEAFF	TGCAGCGCCCGAGGGGGCAGCCCGACAACTGAAGCTTTCTTT
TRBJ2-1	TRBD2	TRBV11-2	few	CASSFGVAGGYNEQFF	TGTGCCAGCAGCTTTGGGGTAGCGGGAGGTTACAATGAGCAGTTCTTC
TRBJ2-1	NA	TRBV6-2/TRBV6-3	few	CASSYRYGYNEQFF	TGTGCCAGCAGTTATCGATATGGCTACAATGAGCAGTTCTTC
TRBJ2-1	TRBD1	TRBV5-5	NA	CASSLIQGDYNEQFF	TGTGCCAGCAGCTTGATACAGGGGGATTACAATGAGCAGTTCTTC
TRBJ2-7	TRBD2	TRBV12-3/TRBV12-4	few	CASRREGVPSYEQYF	TGTGCCAGCAGGCGGGAGGGTGTCCCCTCCTACGAGCAGTACTTC
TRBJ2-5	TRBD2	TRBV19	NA	CASRPTGTSGAGGSETQYF	TGTGCCAGTAGACCCACCGGGACTAGCGGGGCAGGGGGGAGCGAGACCCAGTACTTC
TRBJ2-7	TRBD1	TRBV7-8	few	CASSLARWTGVHYEQYF	TGTGCCAGCAGCTTAGCGCGGTGGACAGGAGTCCACTACGAGCAGTACTTC
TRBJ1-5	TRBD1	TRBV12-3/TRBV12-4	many	CASSPTVRGPDQPQHF	TGTGCCAGCAGTCCGACAGTCAGGGGGCCCGATCAGCCCCAGCATTTT
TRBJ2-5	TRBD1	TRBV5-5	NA	CASSVPTGGVETQYF	TGTGCCAGCAGCGTGCCGACAGGGGGCGTAGAGACCCAGTACTTC
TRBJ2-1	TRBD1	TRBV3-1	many	CASSYRDREQDEQFF	TGTGCCAGCAGCTACCGGGACAGGGAACAGGATGAGCAGTTCTTC
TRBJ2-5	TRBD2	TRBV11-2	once	CASSLGRLAGGPKVAQYF	TGTGCCAGCAGCTTAGGACGTCTGGCGGGAGGGCCAAAGGTGGCCCAGTACTTC
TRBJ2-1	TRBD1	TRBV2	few	CASDRDRDNEQFF	TGTGCCAGCGACCGGGACAGAGACAATGAGCAGTTCTTC
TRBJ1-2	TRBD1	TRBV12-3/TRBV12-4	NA	CASVGGTGGKGYTF	TGTGCCAGCGTCGGCGGGACAGGGGGGAAAGGCTACACCTTC
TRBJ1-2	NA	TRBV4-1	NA	CASSQVTTARYTF	TGCGCCAGCAGCCAAGTGACGACAGCCCGATACACCTTC
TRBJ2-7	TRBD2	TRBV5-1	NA	CASSLTTSGRPSYEQYF	TGCGCCAGCAGCTTGACCACTAGCGGGAGGCCCTCCTACGAGCAGTACTTC